This T cell receptor (beta chain) was profiled in a study of CD8+ T cells in alopecia areata. Samples from alopecia areata patients were lesional scalp punch biopsies and peripheral blood. The germline V gene encodes CDR1 SGHVS and CDR2 FQNEAQ. V was shortened by 2 bases and J by 3 bases, with 8 bases between the two germline ends. The CDR3 loop spans 13 amino acids. RNA was isolated and reverse transcribed to cDNA, the sequencing template. The method was immunoSEQ multiplex PCR; TCRdb's version includes in-frame clones alone and lacks a portion of them. The sample lists around 14,000 clones, roughly 55% occurring once.

The chain is built from TRBV7-8 and TRBJ2-7; no reliable D call. Specimen: skin, collected at week 0. The origin of this receptor is a human donor with alopecia areata. The CDR3 region has the DNA TGTGCCAGCAGCTTACCGATCCTCTACGAGCAGTACTTC. Residues: CASSLPILYEQYF.